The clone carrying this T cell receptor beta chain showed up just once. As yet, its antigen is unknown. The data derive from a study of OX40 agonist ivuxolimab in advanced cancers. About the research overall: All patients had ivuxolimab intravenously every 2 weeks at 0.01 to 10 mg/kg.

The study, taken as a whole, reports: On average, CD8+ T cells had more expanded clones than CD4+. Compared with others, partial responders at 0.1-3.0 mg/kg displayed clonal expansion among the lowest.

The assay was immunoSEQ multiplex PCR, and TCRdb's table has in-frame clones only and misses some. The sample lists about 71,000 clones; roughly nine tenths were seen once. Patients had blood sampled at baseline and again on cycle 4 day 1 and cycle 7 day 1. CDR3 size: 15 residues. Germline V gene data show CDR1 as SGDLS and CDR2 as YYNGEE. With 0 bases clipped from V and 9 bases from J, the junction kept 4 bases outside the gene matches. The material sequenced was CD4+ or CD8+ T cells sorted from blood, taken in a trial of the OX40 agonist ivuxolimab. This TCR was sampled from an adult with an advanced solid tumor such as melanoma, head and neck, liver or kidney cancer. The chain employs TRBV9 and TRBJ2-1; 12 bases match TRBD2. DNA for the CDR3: TGTGCCAGCAGCGTAGCTAGCGGGAGGGCTAGTGAGCAGTTCTTC. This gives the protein CASSVASGRASEQFF. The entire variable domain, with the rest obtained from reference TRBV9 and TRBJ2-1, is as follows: DSGVTQTPKHLITATGQRVTLRCSPRSGDLSVYWYQQSLDQGLQFLIQYYNGEERAKGNILERFSAQQFPDLHSELNLSSLELGDSALYFCASSVASGRASEQFFGPGTRLTVL.